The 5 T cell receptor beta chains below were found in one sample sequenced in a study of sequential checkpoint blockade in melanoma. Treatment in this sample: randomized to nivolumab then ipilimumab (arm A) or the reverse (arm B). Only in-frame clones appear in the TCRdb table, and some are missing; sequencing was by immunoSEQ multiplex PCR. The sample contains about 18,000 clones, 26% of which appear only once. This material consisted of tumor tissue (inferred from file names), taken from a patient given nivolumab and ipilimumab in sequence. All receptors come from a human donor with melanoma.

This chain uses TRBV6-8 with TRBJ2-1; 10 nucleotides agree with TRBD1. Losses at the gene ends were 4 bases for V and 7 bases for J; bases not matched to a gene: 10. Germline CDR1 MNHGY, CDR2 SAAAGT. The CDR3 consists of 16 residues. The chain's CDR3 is CASSLATGGARNEQFF. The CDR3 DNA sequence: TGTGCCAGCAGTTTGGCGACAGGGGGCGCAAGGAATGAGCAGTTCTTC.

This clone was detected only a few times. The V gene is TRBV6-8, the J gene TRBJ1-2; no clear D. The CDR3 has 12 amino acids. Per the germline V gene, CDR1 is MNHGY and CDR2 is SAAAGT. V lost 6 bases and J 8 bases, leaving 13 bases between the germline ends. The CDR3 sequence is CASSRLEGGYTF. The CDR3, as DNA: TGTGCCAGCAGCCGTCTCGAGGGAGGCTACACCTTC.

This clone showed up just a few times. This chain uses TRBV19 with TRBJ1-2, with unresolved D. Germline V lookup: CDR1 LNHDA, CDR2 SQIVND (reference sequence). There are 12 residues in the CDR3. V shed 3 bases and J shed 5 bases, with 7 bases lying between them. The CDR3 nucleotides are TGTGCCAGTAGTATCGGACGATATGGCTACACCTTC. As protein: CASSIGRYGYTF. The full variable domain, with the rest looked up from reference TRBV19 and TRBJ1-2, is DGGITQSPKYLFRKEGQNVTLSCEQNLNHDAMYWYRQDPGQGLRLIYYSQIVNDFQKGDIAEGYSVSREKKESFPLTVTSAQKNPTAFYLCASSIGRYGYTFGSGTRLTVV.

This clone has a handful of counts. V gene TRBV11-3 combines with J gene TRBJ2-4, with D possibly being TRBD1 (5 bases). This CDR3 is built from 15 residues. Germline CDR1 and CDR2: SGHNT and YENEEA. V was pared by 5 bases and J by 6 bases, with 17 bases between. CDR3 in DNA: TGTGCCAGCAGCCCCAGGGCAATAGTGGGAAACATTCAGTACTTC. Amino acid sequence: CASSPRAIVGNIQYF.

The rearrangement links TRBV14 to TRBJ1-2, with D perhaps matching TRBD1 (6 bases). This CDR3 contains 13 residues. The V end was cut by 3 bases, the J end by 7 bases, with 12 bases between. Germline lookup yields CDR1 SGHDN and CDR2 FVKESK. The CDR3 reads CASSQYRGGGYTF. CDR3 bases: TGTGCCAGCAGCCAGTATCGAGGGGGTGGCTACACCTTC.